Listed below are T cell receptor beta chains from one sample, sequenced in a study of early T cells in non-severe SARS-CoV-2 infection. TCRdb re-called the 5' RACE reads through MiXCR, storing one row per CDR3 protein. The table records under 35,000 distinct CDR3 sequences, about 5% of them present only once. Sequences were obtained from whole blood. Receptors were obtained from an adult who was a healthcare worker with PCR-confirmed SARS-CoV-2 infection or an uninfected control (not recorded which). Both conserved end residues are part of each CDR3. The D gene is left open where the match is weak. Expanded clones are given a class, and other clones once, few, many or no size at all.

cdr3_aa cdr3_nt d_call clone_size j_call v_call
CASSLSGRHNEQFF TGTGCCAGCAGCTTATCGGGCAGACACAATGAGCAGTTCTTC - many TRBJ2-1 TRBV7-6
CASRRGSYQETQYF TGTGCCAGCCGCCGGGGGTCGTACCAAGAGACCCAGTACTTC - many TRBJ2-5 TRBV7-8
CASSLVGLAGGYNEQFF TGTGCCAGCAGCTTAGTCGGGCTAGCGGGGGGATACAATGAGCAGTTCTTC TRBD2 many TRBJ2-1 TRBV7-2
CASSETRAAGYEQYF TGTGCCAGCAGTGAAACAAGGGCCGCCGGCTACGAGCAGTACTTC - many TRBJ2-7 TRBV6-1
CASSQEGRGGAQYF TGTGCCAGCAGCCAAGAGGGGCGGGGCGGAGCGCAGTACTTC - many TRBJ2-7 TRBV14
CASSLAKFGSEKLFF TGTGCCAGCAGCTTAGCGAAATTCGGGAGTGAAAAACTGTTTTTT - - TRBJ1-4 TRBV7-2
CASSATTSGGRSGELFF TGTGCCAGCAGCGCTACCACTAGCGGGGGGCGTAGCGGGGAGCTGTTTTTT TRBD2 many TRBJ2-2 TRBV7-2
CASSSGGGITTNEKLFF TGTGCCAGCAGCTCTGGGGGCGGAATCACAACTAATGAAAAACTGTTTTTT - many TRBJ1-4 TRBV7-2
CASSRETGTYEQYF TGTGCCAGCAGCCGCGAGACAGGGACCTACGAGCAGTACTTC TRBD1 many TRBJ2-7 TRBV4-2
CASSPGAIGQPQHF TGTGCCAGTAGTCCAGGGGCGATAGGGCAGCCCCAGCATTTT - many TRBJ1-5 TRBV19
CASSFSSASYNEQFF TGTGCCAGCAGTTTTAGTAGTGCATCCTACAATGAGCAGTTCTTC - - TRBJ2-1 TRBV12-3/TRBV12-4
CASSPGTGVREQYF TGTGCCAGCAGCCCCGGGACAGGGGTCAGGGAGCAGTACTTC TRBD1 many TRBJ2-7 TRBV5-6
CASSSNFGQGGDYEQYF TGTGCCAGCAGCTCAAACTTCGGACAGGGGGGTGACTACGAGCAGTACTTC TRBD1 many TRBJ2-7 TRBV11-2
CASGFGGNQPQHF TGTGCCAGCGGGTTCGGGGGCAATCAGCCCCAGCATTTT - - TRBJ1-5 TRBV12-3/TRBV12-4
CASRPGQGIHEQYF TGTGCCAGCAGGCCGGGACAGGGTATCCACGAGCAGTACTTC TRBD1 many TRBJ2-7 TRBV12-3/TRBV12-4
CASSVLPGSTDTQYF TGTGCCAGCAGCGTACTGCCGGGGTCCACAGATACGCAGTATTTT - few TRBJ2-3 TRBV9
CASSPWAGWEQYF TGTGCCAGCAGCCCCTGGGCAGGGTGGGAGCAGTACTTC - many TRBJ2-7 TRBV7-3
CASSSEGLAESYNEQFF TGTGCCAGCAGCTCCGAGGGACTAGCGGAATCCTACAATGAGCAGTTCTTC TRBD2 many TRBJ2-1 TRBV5-4
CASSQRISSGSNEQFF TGCGCCAGCAGCCAACGGATCTCTAGCGGAAGCAATGAGCAGTTCTTC TRBD2 medium-sized TRBJ2-1 TRBV4-1
CSAPRLAGGYEQYF TGCAGTGCCCCCCGGCTAGCGGGGGGTTACGAGCAGTACTTC TRBD2 few TRBJ2-7 TRBV20-1
CASSQEGGYSYNEQFF TGTGCCAGCAGCCAAGAGGGCGGATACTCCTACAATGAGCAGTTCTTC - - TRBJ2-1 TRBV14
CASRNGVPSYEQYF TGTGCCAGCAGAAACGGGGTCCCTTCCTACGAGCAGTACTTC - many TRBJ2-7 TRBV6-2/TRBV6-3
CASSMRTGMNTEAFF TGTGCCAGCAGCATGAGGACAGGGATGAACACTGAAGCTTTCTTT TRBD1 few TRBJ1-1 TRBV7-2
CSAREGGDYEQYF TGCAGTGCTAGGGAAGGGGGGGATTACGAGCAGTACTTC - few TRBJ2-7 TRBV20-1
CSASPLAGQAYEQYF TGCAGTGCTAGTCCTCTAGCGGGTCAGGCCTACGAGCAGTACTTC TRBD2 many TRBJ2-7 TRBV20-1
CASRATGDTQYF TGTGCCAGCAGAGCGACAGGGGATACGCAGTATTTT TRBD1 many TRBJ2-3 TRBV7-9
CASSLQGPYNEQFF TGTGCCAGCAGCCTTCAAGGGCCCTACAATGAGCAGTTCTTC - - TRBJ2-1 TRBV4-2
CASSQDYMRRGNTEAFF TGCGCCAGCAGCCAAGATTATATGAGGCGGGGGAACACTGAAGCTTTCTTT - many TRBJ1-1 TRBV4-1
CASSLVLTNTGELFF TGCGCCAGCAGCTTAGTACTAACGAACACCGGGGAGCTGTTTTTT - many TRBJ2-2 TRBV5-1
CASSPGRSDSGANVLTF TGTGCCAGCAGCCCCGGCAGGTCCGACTCTGGGGCCAACGTCCTGACTTTC - many TRBJ2-6 TRBV7-9
CATSRDPGTSGTYEQYF TGTGCCACCAGCAGAGACCCCGGGACTAGCGGTACCTACGAGCAGTACTTC TRBD2 many TRBJ2-7 TRBV15